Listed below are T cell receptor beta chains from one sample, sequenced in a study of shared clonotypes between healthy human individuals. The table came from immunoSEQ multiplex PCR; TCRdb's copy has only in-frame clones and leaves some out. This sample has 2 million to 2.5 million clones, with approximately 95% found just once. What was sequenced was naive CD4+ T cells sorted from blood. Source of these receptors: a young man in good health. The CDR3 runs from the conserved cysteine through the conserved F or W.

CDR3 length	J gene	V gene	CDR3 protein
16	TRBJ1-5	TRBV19	CASSLPKVLGNQPQHF
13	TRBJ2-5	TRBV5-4	CASNMRGQETQYF
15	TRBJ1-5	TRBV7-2	CASSLDGGVNQPQHF
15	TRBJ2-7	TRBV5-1	CASSLVSGDSYEQYF
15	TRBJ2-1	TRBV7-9	CASSYTSGGLDEQFF
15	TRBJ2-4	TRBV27	CASSSQGSAKNIQYF
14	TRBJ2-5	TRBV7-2	CASSLLAGVETQYF
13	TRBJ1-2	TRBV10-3	CAISLDEDYGYTF
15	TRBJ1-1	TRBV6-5	CASSYSDRQNTEAFF
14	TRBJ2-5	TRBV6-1	CASSTGGHEETQYF
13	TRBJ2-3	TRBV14	CASSQDLRDTQYF
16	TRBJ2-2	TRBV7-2	CASSSTIGGNTGELFF
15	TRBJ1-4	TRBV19	CASSPPAGPNEKLFF
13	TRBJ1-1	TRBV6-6	CASFEQLNTEAFF